This record concerns one T cell receptor (beta chain) sequence. Its target is not known. With the Oncomine TCR Beta short-read assay, DNA from cultured CD4+ T cells was sequenced. Via MiXCR, TCRdb re-called the PCR reads, giving one row per CDR3 protein. Among approximately 12,000 distinct CDR3 sequences listed, under 50% were seen once. The sample's treatment: approximately 9-day PBMC culture with coronavirus spike peptide pools or control peptides (ViraFEST assay). The sample is drawn from a study of vaccination and CD4 T cells after COVID-19. Findings and caveats of the study: Relatively few convalescent patients were studied, without early post-infection timepoints.

The sample here was CD4+ T cells from blood, cultured in vitro, taken before SARS-CoV-2 vaccination. This clonotype was sampled from a human donor who had recovered from COVID-19.

The CDR3 coding sequence is TGTGCCAGCAGTGAACTGGACAGGGGTCGGTTGAGGGGCTACACCTTC. Its protein product is CASSELDRGRLRGYTF. This chain connects TRBV2 to TRBJ1-2; 9 bases fit TRBD1. This CDR3 spans 16 amino acids. V gave up 2 bases and J gave up 8 bases; unmatched junction bases: 12. Per germline, CDR1 SNHLY and CDR2 FYNNEI.